This record looks at one T cell receptor beta chain sequence and its context. These data are taken from a study of control samples from healthy donors and cancer patients. Profiled with immunoSEQ multiplex PCR; TCRdb holds only in-frame clones, not every one. The sample lists 350,000 to 450,000 clones, over 75% seen once, with around 6.8% in the top ten. Germline values: CDR1 PRHDT, CDR2 FYEKMQ (reference sequence). V was trimmed by 5 bases and J by 7 bases, leaving 11 bases between them. This CDR3 comprises 13 residues. This chain uses TRBV13 with TRBJ2-2; maybe TRBD1 (5 bases). This receptor was identified in a man aged 35-49 years with head and neck cancer. Material: PBMCs. CDR3 sequence: CASSATANGELFF. Here the CDR3 DNA reads TGTGCCAGCAGCGCGACAGCGAACGGGGAGCTGTTTTTT.